These T cell receptor beta chains were read from a single sample in a study of shared clonotypes between healthy human individuals. TCRdb's copy holds only in-frame clones and misses some; the assay was immunoSEQ multiplex PCR. The sample includes around 690,000 clones, about 90% of them seen just once. The sequencing sample was made of memory CD8+ T cells from PBMCs. Every receptor here comes from a young man in good health. Some clones in this sample may be carry-over from other donors' samples. Each CDR3 is given with its conserved first and last residue. The D gene is left open where the match is weak. Size values are once, few and many counts, or a class for expanded clones, and some rows have none.

j_call | v_call | d_call | clone_size | cdr3_length | cdr3_aa | cdr3_nt
TRBJ1-1 | TRBV12-5 | - | - | 16 | CASGLGTGRANTEAFF | TGTGCTAGTGGTTTGGGTACTGGACGGGCGAACACTGAAGCTTTCTTT
TRBJ1-5 | TRBV19 | TRBD1 | - | 14 | CASRYRGLNQPQHF | TGTGCCAGTCGATACAGGGGACTCAATCAGCCCCAGCATTTT
TRBJ2-7 | TRBV13 | - | - | 15 | CASSYKGGMSYEQYF | TGTGCCAGCAGCTACAAGGGCGGGATGTCCTACGAGCAGTACTTC
TRBJ2-1 | TRBV5-1 | TRBD2 | once | 16 | CASSQAPSGNRNEQFF | TGCGCCAGCAGCCAGGCTCCTAGCGGGAACCGCAATGAGCAGTTCTTC
TRBJ2-7 | TRBV11-2 | TRBD1 | - | 13 | CASSLTTGYEQYF | TGTGCCAGCAGCTTAACGACAGGGTACGAGCAGTACTTC
TRBJ2-2 | TRBV5-1 | - | - | 16 | CASSQFKRTNTGELFF | TGCGCCAGCAGCCAGTTTAAAAGGACGAACACCGGGGAGCTGTTTTTT
TRBJ2-5 | TRBV13 | - | - | 15 | CASSSNQDSQGTQYF | TGTGCCAGCAGCTCCAATCAGGACAGCCAGGGGACCCAGTACTTC
TRBJ2-7 | TRBV4-1 | - | - | 15 | CASSQRVGRGWEQYF | TGCGCCAGCAGCCAAAGAGTTGGGCGCGGATGGGAGCAGTACTTC
TRBJ2-7 | TRBV4-1 | TRBD2 | - | 18 | CASSHPVASGDPSYEQYF | TGCGCCAGCAGCCACCCCGTCGCTAGCGGAGACCCTTCCTACGAGCAGTACTTC
TRBJ2-7 | TRBV6-5 | TRBD2 | - | 13 | CATLGLAIDEQYF | TGTGCCACCCTGGGACTAGCTATCGACGAGCAGTACTTC
TRBJ2-3 | TRBV9 | TRBD2 | once | 16 | CASSHREGRITDTQYF | TGTGCCAGCAGCCATAGGGAGGGACGGATCACAGATACGCAGTATTTT
TRBJ2-7 | TRBV27 | TRBD2 | once | 15 | CASSPTSGPSYEQYF | TGTGCCAGCAGTCCTACTAGCGGACCCTCCTACGAGCAGTACTTC
TRBJ2-7 | TRBV5-6 | - | - | 16 | CASSLATGTVRHEQYF | TGTGCCAGCAGCTTGGCTACCGGGACGGTGAGGCACGAGCAGTACTTC
TRBJ2-1 | TRBV5-1 | TRBD2 | - | 16 | CASSLAASGRAHEQFF | TGCGCCAGCAGCTTGGCAGCTAGCGGGAGGGCCCATGAGCAGTTCTTC
TRBJ2-7 | TRBV2 | - | once | 16 | CASRRKDTPVAYEQYF | TGTGCCAGCAGAAGGAAGGACACCCCCGTGGCCTACGAGCAGTACTTC
TRBJ2-2 | TRBV27 | - | - | 14 | CASSLYPGGGELFF | TGTGCCAGCAGTTTATATCCCGGTGGCGGGGAGCTGTTTTTT
TRBJ1-2 | TRBV2 | - | - | 11 | CASSDLPGYTF | TGTGCCAGCAGTGATCTTCCTGGCTACACCTTC
TRBJ2-7 | TRBV4-2 | - | - | 11 | CASSLTYEQYF | TGTGCCAGCAGCCTAACCTACGAGCAGTACTTC
TRBJ2-7 | TRBV4-2 | TRBD2 | - | 15 | CASSQGTSGPYEQYF | TGTGCCAGCAGCCAAGGGACTAGCGGTCCCTACGAGCAGTACTTC
TRBJ1-2 | TRBV6-5 | - | - | 14 | CASRDGTYTYGYTF | TGTGCCAGCCGGGACGGGACTTACACCTATGGCTACACCTTC
TRBJ2-1 | TRBV28 | - | - | 15 | CASSLFPAAYNEQFF | TGTGCCAGCAGTTTATTTCCAGCTGCCTACAATGAGCAGTTCTTC
TRBJ2-2 | TRBV7-6 | TRBD2 | - | 16 | CASSLLLAGAPGELFF | TGTGCCAGCAGCTTACTGCTAGCGGGAGCGCCCGGGGAGCTGTTTTTT
TRBJ1-5 | TRBV5-4 | TRBD1 | - | 16 | CASSGWTGEGNQPQHF | TGTGCCAGCAGCGGATGGACAGGGGAGGGCAATCAGCCCCAGCATTTT
TRBJ1-2 | TRBV2 | TRBD1 | few | 14 | CASTDGADRGRVTF | TGTGCCAGCACCGACGGGGCCGACAGGGGTCGTGTCACCTTC
TRBJ2-3 | TRBV6-5 | - | - | 14 | CASSPGPGGDTQYF | TGTGCCAGCAGCCCGGGCCCCGGTGGGGATACGCAGTATTTT
TRBJ2-1 | TRBV11-2 | - | - | 11 | CASSGASEQFF | TGTGCCAGCAGCGGGGCAAGCGAGCAGTTCTTC
TRBJ2-1 | TRBV4-2 | TRBD2 | - | 14 | CASSRTSGKREQFF | TGTGCCAGCTCTCGGACTAGCGGGAAGAGAGAGCAGTTCTTC
TRBJ2-7 | TRBV7-2 | TRBD2 | - | 19 | CASSPDRSSGRPFLDEQYF | TGTGCCAGCAGCCCGGACAGATCCAGCGGGAGGCCCTTTTTGGACGAGCAGTACTTC
TRBJ1-5 | TRBV27 | - | - | 15 | CASSGLDSSNQPQHF | TGTGCCAGCAGTGGTTTGGACAGTAGCAATCAGCCCCAGCATTTT
TRBJ2-1 | TRBV9 | - | - | 15 | CASSPRDRSHNEQFF | TGTGCCAGCAGCCCCCGGGACCGGTCCCACAATGAGCAGTTCTTC
TRBJ2-4 | TRBV5-1 | TRBD1 | - | 18 | CASSTSGTVGIAKNIQYF | TGCGCCAGCAGCACCTCTGGGACAGTCGGGATCGCCAAAAACATTCAGTACTTC
TRBJ1-1 | TRBV29-1 | TRBD1 | - | 14 | CSVESGTGESEAFF | TGCAGCGTTGAGAGCGGGACAGGGGAGTCTGAAGCTTTCTTT
TRBJ2-2 | TRBV7-9 | TRBD1 | - | 18 | CASSLPYGDRVNTGELFF | TGTGCCAGCAGCTTACCCTATGGGGACAGGGTAAACACCGGGGAGCTGTTTTTT
TRBJ2-6 | TRBV29-1 | - | few | 13 | CSVGGAGANVLTF | TGCAGCGTTGGAGGGGCTGGGGCCAACGTCCTGACTTTC